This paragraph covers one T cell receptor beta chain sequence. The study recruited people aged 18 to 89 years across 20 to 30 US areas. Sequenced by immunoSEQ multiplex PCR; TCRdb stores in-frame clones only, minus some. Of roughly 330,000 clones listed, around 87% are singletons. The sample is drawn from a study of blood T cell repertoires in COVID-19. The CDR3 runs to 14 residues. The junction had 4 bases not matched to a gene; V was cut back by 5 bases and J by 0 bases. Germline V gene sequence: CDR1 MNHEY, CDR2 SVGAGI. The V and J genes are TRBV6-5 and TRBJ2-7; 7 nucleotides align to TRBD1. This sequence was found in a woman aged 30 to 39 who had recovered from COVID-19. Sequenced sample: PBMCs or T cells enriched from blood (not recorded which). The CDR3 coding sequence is TGTGCCAGCAGTCAGACAGGGAACTCCTACGAGCAGTACTTC. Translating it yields CASSQTGNSYEQYF.